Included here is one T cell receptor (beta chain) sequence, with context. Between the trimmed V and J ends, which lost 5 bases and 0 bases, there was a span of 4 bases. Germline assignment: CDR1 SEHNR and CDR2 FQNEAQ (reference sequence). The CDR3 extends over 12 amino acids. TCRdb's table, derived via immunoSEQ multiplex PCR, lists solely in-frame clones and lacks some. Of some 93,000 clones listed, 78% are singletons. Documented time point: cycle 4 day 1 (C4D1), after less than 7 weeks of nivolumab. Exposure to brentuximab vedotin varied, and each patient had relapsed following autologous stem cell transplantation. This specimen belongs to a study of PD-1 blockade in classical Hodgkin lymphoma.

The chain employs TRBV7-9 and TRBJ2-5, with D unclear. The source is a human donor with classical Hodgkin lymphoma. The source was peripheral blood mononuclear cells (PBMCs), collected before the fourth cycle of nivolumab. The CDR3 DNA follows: TGTGCCAGCAGCACGTACCAAGAGACCCAGTACTTC. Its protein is CASSTYQETQYF. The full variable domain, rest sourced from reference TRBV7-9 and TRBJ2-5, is DTGVSQNPRHKITKRGQNVTFRCDPISEHNRLYWYRQTLGQGPEFLTYFQNEAQLEKSRLLSDRFSAERPKGSFSTLEIQRTEQGDSAMYLCASSTYQETQYFGPGTRLLVL.